The rows below give T cell receptor beta chains drawn from one sample of a study of cytomegalovirus exposure and HLA in healthy donors. Sequenced by immunoSEQ multiplex PCR; TCRdb stores in-frame clones only, minus some. The table has around 150,000 clones, almost 80% seen once. Sequences were obtained from PBMCs. The receptor set was obtained from a male donor in good health and CMV-seronegative. Both conserved end residues are part of each CDR3. The D gene is left open where the match is weak. Some rows mark clone size as missing; the rest say once, few, many or name a class of expanded clone.

J: TRBJ1-1; V: TRBV27; size: .; D: .; CDR3: CASSFNFKMNTEAFF; DNA: TGTGCCAGCAGTTTTAACTTCAAAATGAACACTGAAGCTTTCTTT
J: TRBJ2-1; V: TRBV27; size: .; D: .; CDR3: CASSLRDNYNEQFF; DNA: TGTGCCAGCAGTTTGAGGGACAACTACAATGAGCAGTTCTTC
J: TRBJ2-7; V: TRBV7-2; size: .; D: .; CDR3: CASSRGARGVSYEQYF; DNA: TGTGCCAGCAGCCGCGGGGCGCGGGGAGTTTCCTACGAGCAGTACTTC
J: TRBJ2-3; V: TRBV7-3; size: .; D: .; CDR3: CASSLLASSTDTQYF; DNA: TGTGCCAGCAGCTTGCTAGCGTCTAGCACAGATACGCAGTATTTT
J: TRBJ1-2; V: TRBV7-9; size: few; D: .; CDR3: CASSLEGGDGYTF; DNA: TGTGCCAGCAGCTTAGAGGGAGGGGATGGCTACACCTTC
J: TRBJ2-7; V: TRBV7-9; size: .; D: .; CDR3: CASSSSGSYEQYF; DNA: TGTGCCAGCAGCTCTTCGGGGTCCTACGAGCAGTACTTC
J: TRBJ2-2; V: TRBV7-2; size: .; D: TRBD2; CDR3: CASSTSGSTTGELFF; DNA: TGTGCCAGCAGCACTAGCGGGAGTACAACCGGGGAGCTGTTTTTT
J: TRBJ2-5; V: TRBV5-1; size: .; D: .; CDR3: CASSLFWGPQETQYF; DNA: TGCGCCAGCAGCTTGTTTTGGGGCCCCCAAGAGACCCAGTACTTC
J: TRBJ2-1; V: TRBV7-9; size: .; D: .; CDR3: CASSDLARLGDEQFF; DNA: TGTGCCAGCAGCGATCTAGCGCGGCTTGGGGATGAGCAGTTCTTC
J: TRBJ2-2; V: TRBV6-5; size: .; D: .; CDR3: CASSPEGAGELFF; DNA: TGTGCCAGCAGCCCCGAGGGGGCCGGGGAGCTGTTTTTT
J: TRBJ1-2; V: TRBV5-6; size: .; D: TRBD1; CDR3: CASSLKFRDRGGYTF; DNA: TGTGCCAGCAGCCTTAAGTTCCGGGACAGAGGTGGCTACACCTTC
J: TRBJ1-1; V: TRBV4-3; size: .; D: .; CDR3: CASSLISNLNTEAFF; DNA: TGCGCCAGCAGCCTTATATCTAACCTGAACACTGAAGCTTTCTTT
J: TRBJ1-5; V: TRBV15; size: few; D: .; CDR3: CATGDIGGLNQPQHF; DNA: TGTGCCACCGGGGACATTGGGGGCCTCAATCAGCCCCAGCATTTT
J: TRBJ2-5; V: TRBV9; size: .; D: .; CDR3: CASSVDDLSSSPRYF; DNA: TGTGCCAGCAGCGTAGATGATCTATCTAGCAGCCCGAGGTACTTC
J: TRBJ2-2; V: TRBV21-1; size: .; D: .; CDR3: CASSGTWREARTGELFF; DNA: TGTGCCAGCAGCGGAACCTGGCGGGAGGCCCGCACCGGGGAGCTGTTTTTT
J: TRBJ2-1; V: TRBV27; size: .; D: .; CDR3: CASRRNTGGAGNEQFF; DNA: TGTGCCAGCAGGCGGAACACAGGGGGGGCCGGCAATGAGCAGTTCTTC
J: TRBJ2-6; V: TRBV5-4; size: .; D: TRBD1; CDR3: CASSPWTGGAGANVLTF; DNA: TGTGCCAGCAGCCCGTGGACAGGGGGCGCTGGGGCCAACGTCCTGACTTTC
J: TRBJ2-1; V: TRBV6-1; size: few; D: .; CDR3: CASSGLVGEQFF; DNA: TGTGCCAGCAGTGGTCTAGTTGGTGAGCAGTTCTTC